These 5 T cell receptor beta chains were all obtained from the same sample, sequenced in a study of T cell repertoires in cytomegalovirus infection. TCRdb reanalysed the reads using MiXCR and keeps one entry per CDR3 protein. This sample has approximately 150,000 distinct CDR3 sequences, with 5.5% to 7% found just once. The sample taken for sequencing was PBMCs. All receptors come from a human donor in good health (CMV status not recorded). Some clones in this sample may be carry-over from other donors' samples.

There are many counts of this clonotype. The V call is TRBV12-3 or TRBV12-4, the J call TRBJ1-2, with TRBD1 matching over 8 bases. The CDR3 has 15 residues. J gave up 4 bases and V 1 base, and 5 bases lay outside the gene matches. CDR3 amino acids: CASSLEAGGTYGYTF. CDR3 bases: TGTGCCAGCAGTTTAGAGGCAGGGGGCACCTATGGCTACACCTTC.

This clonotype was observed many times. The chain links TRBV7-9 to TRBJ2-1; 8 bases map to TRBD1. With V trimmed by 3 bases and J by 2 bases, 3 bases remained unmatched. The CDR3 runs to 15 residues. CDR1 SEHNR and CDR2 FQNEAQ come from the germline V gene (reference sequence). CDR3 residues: CASSFGTGAYNEQFF. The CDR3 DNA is TGTGCCAGCAGCTTCGGGACAGGAGCCTACAATGAGCAGTTCTTC.

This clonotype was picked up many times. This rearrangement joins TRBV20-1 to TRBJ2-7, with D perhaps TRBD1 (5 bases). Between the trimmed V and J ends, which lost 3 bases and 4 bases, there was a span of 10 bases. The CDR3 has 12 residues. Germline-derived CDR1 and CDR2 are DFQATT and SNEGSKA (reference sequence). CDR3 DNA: TGCAGTGCTAGTTCAGGGTTGTACGAGCAGTACTTC. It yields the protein CSASSGLYEQYF.

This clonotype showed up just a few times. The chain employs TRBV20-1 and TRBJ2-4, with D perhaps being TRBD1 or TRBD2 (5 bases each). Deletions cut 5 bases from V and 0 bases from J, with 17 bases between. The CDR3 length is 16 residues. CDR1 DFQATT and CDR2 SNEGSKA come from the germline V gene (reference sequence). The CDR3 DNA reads TGCAGTGCTTGGGGACCCAAGACAGTAGCCAAAAACATTCAGTACTTC. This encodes CSAWGPKTVAKNIQYF.

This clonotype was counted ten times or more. Here the CDR3 reads CASSEPSLGPKAFF. The CDR3 DNA follows: TGCGCCAGCAGCGAACCAAGTCTGGGACCAAAAGCTTTCTTT. This chain joins TRBV5-1 and TRBJ1-1; maybe TRBD1 (5 bases). Trimming pared 4 bases from V and 9 bases from J, leaving 19 bases between. Germline CDR1 is SGHRS and CDR2 is YFSETQ. This CDR3 is built from 14 residues.